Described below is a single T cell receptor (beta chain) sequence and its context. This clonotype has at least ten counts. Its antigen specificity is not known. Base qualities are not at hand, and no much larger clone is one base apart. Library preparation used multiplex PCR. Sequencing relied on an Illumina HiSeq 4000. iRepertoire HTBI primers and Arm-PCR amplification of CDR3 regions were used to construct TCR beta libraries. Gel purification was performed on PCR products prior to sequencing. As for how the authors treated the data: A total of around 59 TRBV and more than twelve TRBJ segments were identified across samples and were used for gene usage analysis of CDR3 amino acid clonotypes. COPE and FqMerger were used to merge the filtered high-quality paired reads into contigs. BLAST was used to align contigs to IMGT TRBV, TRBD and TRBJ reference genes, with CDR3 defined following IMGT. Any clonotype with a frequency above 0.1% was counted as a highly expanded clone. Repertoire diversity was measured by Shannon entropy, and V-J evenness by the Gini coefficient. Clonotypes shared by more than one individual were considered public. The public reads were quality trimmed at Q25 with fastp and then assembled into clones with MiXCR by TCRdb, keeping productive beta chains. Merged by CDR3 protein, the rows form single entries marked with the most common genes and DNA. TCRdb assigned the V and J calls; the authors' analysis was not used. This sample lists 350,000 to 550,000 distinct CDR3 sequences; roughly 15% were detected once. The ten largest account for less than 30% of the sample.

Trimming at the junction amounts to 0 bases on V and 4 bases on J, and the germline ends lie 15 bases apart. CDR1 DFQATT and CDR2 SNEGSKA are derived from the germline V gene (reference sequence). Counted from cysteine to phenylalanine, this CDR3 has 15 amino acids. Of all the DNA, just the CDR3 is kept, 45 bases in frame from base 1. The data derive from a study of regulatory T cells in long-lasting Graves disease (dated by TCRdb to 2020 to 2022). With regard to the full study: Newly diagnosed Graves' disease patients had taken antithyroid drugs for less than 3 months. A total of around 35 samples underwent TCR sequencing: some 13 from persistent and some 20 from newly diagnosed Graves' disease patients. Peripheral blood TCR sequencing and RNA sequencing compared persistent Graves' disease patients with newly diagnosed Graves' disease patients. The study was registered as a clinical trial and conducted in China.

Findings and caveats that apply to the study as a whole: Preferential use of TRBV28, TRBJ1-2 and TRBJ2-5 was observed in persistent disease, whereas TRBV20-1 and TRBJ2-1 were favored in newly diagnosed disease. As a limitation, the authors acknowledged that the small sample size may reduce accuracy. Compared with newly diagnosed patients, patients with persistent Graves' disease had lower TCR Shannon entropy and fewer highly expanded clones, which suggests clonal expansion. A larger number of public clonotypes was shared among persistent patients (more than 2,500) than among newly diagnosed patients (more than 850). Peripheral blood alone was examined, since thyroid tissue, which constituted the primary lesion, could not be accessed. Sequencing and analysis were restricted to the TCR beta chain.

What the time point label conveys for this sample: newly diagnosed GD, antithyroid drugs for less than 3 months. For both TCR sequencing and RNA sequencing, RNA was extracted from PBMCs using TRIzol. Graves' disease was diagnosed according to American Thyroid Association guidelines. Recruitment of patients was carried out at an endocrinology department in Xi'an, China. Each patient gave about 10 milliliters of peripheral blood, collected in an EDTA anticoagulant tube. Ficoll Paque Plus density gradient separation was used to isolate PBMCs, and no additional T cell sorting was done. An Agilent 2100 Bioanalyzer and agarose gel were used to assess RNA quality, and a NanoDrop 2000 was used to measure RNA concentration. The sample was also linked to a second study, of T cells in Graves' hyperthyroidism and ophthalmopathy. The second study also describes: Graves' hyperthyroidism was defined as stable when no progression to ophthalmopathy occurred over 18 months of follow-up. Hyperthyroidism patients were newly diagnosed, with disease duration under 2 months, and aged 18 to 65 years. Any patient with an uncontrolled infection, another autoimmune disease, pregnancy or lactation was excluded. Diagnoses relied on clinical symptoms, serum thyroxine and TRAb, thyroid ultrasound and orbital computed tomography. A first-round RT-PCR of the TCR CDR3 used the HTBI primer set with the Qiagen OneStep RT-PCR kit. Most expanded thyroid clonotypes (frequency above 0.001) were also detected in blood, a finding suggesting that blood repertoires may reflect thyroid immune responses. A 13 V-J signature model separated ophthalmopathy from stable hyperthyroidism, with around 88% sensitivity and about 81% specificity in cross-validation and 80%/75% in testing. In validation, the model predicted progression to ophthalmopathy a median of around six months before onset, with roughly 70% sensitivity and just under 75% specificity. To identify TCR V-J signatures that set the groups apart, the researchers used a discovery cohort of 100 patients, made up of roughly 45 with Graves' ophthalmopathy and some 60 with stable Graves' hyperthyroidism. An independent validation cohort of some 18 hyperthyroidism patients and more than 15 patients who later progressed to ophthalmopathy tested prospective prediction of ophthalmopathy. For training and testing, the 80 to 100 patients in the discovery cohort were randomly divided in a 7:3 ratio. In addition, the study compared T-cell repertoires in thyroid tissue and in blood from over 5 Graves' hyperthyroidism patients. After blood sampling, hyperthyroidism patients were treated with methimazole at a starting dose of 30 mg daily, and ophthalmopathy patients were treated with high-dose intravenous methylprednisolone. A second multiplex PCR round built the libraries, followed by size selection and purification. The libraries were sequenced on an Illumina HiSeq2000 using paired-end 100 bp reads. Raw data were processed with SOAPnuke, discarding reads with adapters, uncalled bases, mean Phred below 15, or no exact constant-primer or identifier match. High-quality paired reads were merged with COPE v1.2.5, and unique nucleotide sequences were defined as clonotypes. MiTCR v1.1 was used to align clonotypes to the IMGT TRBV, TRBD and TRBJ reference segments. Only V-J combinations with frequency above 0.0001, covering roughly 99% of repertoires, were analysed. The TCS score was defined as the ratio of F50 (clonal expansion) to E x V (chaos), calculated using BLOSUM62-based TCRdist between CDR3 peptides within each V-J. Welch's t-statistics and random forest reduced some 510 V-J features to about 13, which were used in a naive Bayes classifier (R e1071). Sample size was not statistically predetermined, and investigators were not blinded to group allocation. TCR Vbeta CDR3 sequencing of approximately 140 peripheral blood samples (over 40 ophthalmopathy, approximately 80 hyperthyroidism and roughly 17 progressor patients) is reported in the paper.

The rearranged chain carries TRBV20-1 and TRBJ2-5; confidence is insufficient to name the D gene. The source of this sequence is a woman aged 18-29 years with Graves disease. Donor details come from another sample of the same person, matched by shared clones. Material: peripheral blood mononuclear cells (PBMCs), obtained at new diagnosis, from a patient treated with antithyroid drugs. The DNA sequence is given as TGCAGTGCTAGAGATCGGCCTACCCTCCTAGAGACCCAGTACTTC. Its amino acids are CSARDRPTLLETQYF.